Here is one T cell receptor beta chain with its context. What it binds is unknown. With the Oncomine TCR Beta short-read assay, DNA from cultured CD4+ T cells was sequenced. TCRdb called the PCR reads again in MiXCR, with one record for every CDR3 protein. The sample includes about 11,000 distinct CDR3 sequences, around 30% of them seen just once. Germline loops: CDR1 SGHDT, CDR2 YYEEEE. Trimming took off 3 bases at V and 3 bases at J, with 7 bases between the two ends. The CDR3 loop spans 12 amino acids. The treatment: roughly 10-day PBMC culture with coronavirus spike peptide pools or control peptides (ViraFEST assay). ViraFEST relied on peptide pools to expand antigen-specific T cells; the TCRs were sequenced afterward. The data belong to a study of vaccination and CD4 T cells after COVID-19. Across the whole study: At a median approximately 70 days (range 14 to 241) after dose two, post-vaccine samples were obtained. Overlapping spike peptides of SARS-CoV-2, HCoV-NL63, HCoV-OC43 and HCoV-229E were used, and cells were stimulated with them.

The chain combines TRBV5-6 with TRBJ2-7; D gene ambiguous. The TCR comes from a human donor with COVID-19. The sample comprised cultured CD4+ T cells from blood. CDR3: CASSSTDYEQYF. The CDR3 DNA follows: TGTGCCAGCAGCTCTACGGACTACGAGCAGTACTTC.